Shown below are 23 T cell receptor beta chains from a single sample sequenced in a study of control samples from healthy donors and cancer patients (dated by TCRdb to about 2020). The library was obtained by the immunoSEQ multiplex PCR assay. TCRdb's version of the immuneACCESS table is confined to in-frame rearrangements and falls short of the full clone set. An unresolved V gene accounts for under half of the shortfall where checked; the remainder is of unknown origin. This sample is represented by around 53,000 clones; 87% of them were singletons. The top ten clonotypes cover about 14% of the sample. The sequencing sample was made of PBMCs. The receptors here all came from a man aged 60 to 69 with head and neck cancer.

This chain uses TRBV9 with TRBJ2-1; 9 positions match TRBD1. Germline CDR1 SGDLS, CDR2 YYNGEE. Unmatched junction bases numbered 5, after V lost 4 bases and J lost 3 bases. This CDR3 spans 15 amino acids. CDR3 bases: TGTGCCAGCAGCCCGGGACAGGGTCTCTACAATGAGCAGTTCTTC. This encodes CASSPGQGLYNEQFF.

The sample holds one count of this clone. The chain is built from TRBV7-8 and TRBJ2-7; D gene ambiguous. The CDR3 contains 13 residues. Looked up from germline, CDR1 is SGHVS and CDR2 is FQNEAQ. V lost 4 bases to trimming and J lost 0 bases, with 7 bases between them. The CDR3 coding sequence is TGTGCCAGCAGCTGGGGTGGCTCCTACGAGCAGTACTTC. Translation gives CASSWGGSYEQYF.

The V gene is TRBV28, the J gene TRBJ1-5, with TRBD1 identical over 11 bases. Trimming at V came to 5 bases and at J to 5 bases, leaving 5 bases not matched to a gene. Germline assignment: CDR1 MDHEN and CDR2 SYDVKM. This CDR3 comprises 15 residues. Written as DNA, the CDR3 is TGTGCCAGCAGTCCCTGGACAGGGGGCTATCAGCCCCAGCATTTT. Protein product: CASSPWTGGYQPQHF.

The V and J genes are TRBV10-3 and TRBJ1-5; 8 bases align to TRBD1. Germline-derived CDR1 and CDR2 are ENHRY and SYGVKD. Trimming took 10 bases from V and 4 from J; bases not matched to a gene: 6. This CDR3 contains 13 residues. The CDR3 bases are TGTGCCACCCAGACAGGGGATAATCAGCCCCAGCATTTT. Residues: CATQTGDNQPQHF.

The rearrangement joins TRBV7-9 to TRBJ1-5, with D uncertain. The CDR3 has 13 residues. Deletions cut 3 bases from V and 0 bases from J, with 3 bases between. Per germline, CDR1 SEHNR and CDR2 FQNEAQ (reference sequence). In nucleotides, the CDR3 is TGTGCCAGCAGCTTCCATAGCAATCAGCCCCAGCATTTT. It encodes CASSFHSNQPQHF.

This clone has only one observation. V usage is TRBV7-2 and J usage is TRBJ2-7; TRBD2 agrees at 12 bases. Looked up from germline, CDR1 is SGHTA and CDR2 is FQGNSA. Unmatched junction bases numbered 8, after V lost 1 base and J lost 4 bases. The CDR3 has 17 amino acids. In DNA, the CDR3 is TGTGCCAGCAGCTTAGTTGCTAGCGGGGGGGCAGGGTACGAGCAGTACTTC. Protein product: CASSLVASGGAGYEQYF.

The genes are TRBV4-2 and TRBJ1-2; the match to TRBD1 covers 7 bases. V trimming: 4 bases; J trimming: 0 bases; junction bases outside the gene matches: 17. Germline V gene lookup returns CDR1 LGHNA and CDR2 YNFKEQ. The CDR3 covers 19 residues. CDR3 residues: CASSRTQNQGQTTNYGYTF. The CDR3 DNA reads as TGTGCCAGCAGCCGCACACAAAACCAGGGACAGACGACTAACTATGGCTACACCTTC.

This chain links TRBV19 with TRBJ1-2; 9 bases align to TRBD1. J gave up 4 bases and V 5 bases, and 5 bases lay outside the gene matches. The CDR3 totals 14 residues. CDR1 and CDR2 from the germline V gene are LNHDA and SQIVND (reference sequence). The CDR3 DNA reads TGTGCCAGTAGTTCGGGGACAGGGAGCTATGGCTACACCTTC. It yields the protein CASSSGTGSYGYTF.

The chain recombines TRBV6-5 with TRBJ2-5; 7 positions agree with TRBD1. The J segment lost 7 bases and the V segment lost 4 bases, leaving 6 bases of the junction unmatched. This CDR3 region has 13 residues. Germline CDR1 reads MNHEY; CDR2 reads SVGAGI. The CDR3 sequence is CASSSIQGVTQYF. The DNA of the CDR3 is TGTGCCAGCAGTTCCATCCAGGGGGTGACCCAGTACTTC.

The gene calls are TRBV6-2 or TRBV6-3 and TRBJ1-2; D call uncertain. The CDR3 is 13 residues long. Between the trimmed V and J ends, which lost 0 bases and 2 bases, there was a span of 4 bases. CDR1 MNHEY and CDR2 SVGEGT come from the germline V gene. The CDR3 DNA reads TGTGCCAGCAGTTACTCCGACAACTATGGCTACACCTTC. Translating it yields CASSYSDNYGYTF.

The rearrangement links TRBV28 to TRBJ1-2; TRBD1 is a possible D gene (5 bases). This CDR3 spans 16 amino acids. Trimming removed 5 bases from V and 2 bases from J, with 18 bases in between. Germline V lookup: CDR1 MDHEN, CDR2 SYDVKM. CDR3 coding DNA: TGTGCCAGCAGTCCCGTTCCCCAGGGCTGGAACTATGGCTACACCTTC. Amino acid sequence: CASSPVPQGWNYGYTF.

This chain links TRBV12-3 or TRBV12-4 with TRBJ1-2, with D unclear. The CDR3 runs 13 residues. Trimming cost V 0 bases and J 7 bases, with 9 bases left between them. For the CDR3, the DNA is TGTGCCAGCAGTTTAGCCTTGGGCACTGGCTACACCTTC. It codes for CASSLALGTGYTF.

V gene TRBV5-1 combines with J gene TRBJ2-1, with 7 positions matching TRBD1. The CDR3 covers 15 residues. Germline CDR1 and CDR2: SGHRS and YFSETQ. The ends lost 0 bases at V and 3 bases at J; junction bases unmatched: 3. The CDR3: CASSLEGAGYNEQFF. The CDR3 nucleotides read TGCGCCAGCAGCTTGGAGGGGGCCGGCTACAATGAGCAGTTCTTC.

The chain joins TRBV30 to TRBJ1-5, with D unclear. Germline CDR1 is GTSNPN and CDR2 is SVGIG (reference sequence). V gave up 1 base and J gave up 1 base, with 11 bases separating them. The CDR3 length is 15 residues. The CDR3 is CAWSGFPESNQPQHF. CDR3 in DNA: TGTGCCTGGAGTGGCTTTCCTGAAAGCAATCAGCCCCAGCATTTT.

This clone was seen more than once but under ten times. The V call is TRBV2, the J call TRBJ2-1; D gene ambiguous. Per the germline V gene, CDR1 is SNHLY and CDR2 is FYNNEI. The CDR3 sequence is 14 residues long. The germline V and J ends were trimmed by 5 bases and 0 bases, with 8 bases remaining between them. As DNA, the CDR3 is TGTGCCAGCAGTCAACGGGTCTCCTACAATGAGCAGTTCTTC. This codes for CASSQRVSYNEQFF. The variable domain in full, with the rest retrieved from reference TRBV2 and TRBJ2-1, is EPEVTQTPSHQVTQMGQEVILRCVPISNHLYFYWYRQILGQKVEFLVSFYNNEISEKSEIFDDQFSVERPDGSNFTLKIRSTKLEDSAMYFCASSQRVSYNEQFFGPGTRLTVL.

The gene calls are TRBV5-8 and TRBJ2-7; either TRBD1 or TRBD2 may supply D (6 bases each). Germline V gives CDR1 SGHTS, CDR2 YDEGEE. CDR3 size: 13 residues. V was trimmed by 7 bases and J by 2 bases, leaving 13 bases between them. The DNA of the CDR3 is TGTGCCAGCCGGGGGCAGAACCCCTACGAGCAGTACTTC. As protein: CASRGQNPYEQYF.

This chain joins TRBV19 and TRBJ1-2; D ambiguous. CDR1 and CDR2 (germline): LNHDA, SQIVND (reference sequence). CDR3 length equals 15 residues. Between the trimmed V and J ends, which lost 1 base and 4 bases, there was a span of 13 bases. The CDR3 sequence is CASSIGGALGYGYTF. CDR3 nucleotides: TGTGCCAGTAGTATAGGCGGAGCCCTGGGCTATGGCTACACCTTC.

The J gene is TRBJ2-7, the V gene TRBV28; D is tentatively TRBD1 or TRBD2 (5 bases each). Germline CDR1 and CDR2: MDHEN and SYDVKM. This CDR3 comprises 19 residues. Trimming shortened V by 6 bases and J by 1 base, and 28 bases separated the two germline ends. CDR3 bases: TGTGCCAGCAGGGTTGGTGGGGGACGGAGTACAACTCGATCCTACGAGCAGTACTTC. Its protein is CASRVGGGRSTTRSYEQYF. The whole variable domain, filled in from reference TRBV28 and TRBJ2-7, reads DVKVTQSSRYLVKRTGEKVFLECVQDMDHENMFWYRQDPGLGLRLIYFSYDVKMKEKGDIPEGYSVSREKKERFSLILESASTNQTSMYLCASRVGGGRSTTRSYEQYFGPGTRLTVT.

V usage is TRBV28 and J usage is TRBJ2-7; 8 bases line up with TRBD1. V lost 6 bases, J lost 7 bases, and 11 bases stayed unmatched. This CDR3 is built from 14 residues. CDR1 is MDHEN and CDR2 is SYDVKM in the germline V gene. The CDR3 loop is CASRVGTGGLEQYF. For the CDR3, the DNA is TGTGCCAGCAGAGTGGGGACAGGAGGTCTGGAGCAGTACTTC.

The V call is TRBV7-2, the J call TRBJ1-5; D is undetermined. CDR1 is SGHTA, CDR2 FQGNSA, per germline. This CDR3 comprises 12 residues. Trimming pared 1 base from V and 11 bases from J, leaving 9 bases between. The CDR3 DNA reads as TGTGCCAGCAGCTTAGGGACCTTAGCCCAGCATTTT. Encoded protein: CASSLGTLAQHF. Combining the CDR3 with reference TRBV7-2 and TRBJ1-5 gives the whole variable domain GAGVSQSPSNKVTEKGKDVELRCDPISGHTALYWYRQSLGQGLEFLIYFQGNSAPDKSGLPSDRFSAERTGGSVSTLTIQRTQQEDSAVYLCASSLGTLAQHFGDGTRLSIL.

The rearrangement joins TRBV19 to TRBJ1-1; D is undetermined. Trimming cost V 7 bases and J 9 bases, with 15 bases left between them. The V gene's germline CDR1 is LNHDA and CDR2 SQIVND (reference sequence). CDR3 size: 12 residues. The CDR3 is CASNGANRKAFF. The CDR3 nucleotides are TGTGCCAGTAACGGCGCGAACCGGAAAGCTTTCTTT. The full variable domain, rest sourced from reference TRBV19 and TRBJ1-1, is DGGITQSPKYLFRKEGQNVTLSCEQNLNHDAMYWYRQDPGQGLRLIYYSQIVNDFQKGDIAEGYSVSREKKESFPLTVTSAQKNPTAFYLCASNGANRKAFFGQGTRLTVV.

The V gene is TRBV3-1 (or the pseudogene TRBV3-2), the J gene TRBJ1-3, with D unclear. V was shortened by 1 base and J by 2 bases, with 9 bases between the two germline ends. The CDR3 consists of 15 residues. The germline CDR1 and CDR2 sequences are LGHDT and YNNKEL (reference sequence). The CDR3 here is CASSQGSETGNTIYF. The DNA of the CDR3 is TGTGCCAGCAGCCAAGGATCGGAAACTGGAAACACCATATATTTT.

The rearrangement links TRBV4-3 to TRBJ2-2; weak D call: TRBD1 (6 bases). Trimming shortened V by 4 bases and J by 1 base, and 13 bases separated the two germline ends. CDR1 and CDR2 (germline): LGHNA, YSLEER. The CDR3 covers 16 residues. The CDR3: CASSLQPGQNTGELFF. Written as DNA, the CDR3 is TGCGCCAGCAGCCTCCAACCGGGACAGAACACCGGGGAGCTGTTTTTT.